Each of the 10 T cell receptor beta chains below was sequenced from the same sample in a study of CD8+ T cells in alopecia areata. cDNA reverse transcribed from extracted RNA served as the sequencing template. Profiling relied on immunoSEQ multiplex PCR, and the TCRdb table lists in-frame clones only, not all of them. The sample has 150,000 or so clones, 55% seen once. Specimen: CD4+ T cells sorted from blood. The receptors originated from a human donor in good health.

The chain has TRBV5-4 and TRBJ2-7, with D hard to call. V dropped 3 bases and J dropped 2 bases, with 15 bases sitting between them. CDR3 length equals 15 residues. Germline lookup yields CDR1 SGHNT and CDR2 YYREEE (reference sequence). The CDR3: CASSSPSTRPYEQYF. DNA of the CDR3: TGTGCCAGCAGCTCCCCTTCTACCCGTCCCTACGAGCAGTACTTC.

This chain joins TRBV9 and TRBJ2-1, with 10 positions matching TRBD2. Germline V gene sequence: CDR1 SGDLS, CDR2 YYNGEE. CDR3 length equals 16 residues. Losses at the gene ends were 4 bases for V and 7 bases for J; bases not matched to a gene: 11. CDR3: CASSRRPSGRANEQFF. The DNA for the CDR3 is TGTGCCAGCAGCCGGCGGCCCAGCGGGAGGGCAAATGAGCAGTTCTTC. Full variable domain (outside the CDR3, taken from reference TRBV9 and TRBJ2-1): DSGVTQTPKHLITATGQRVTLRCSPRSGDLSVYWYQQSLDQGLQFLIQYYNGEERAKGNILERFSAQQFPDLHSELNLSSLELGDSALYFCASSRRPSGRANEQFFGPGTRLTVL.

The V gene is TRBV27, the J gene TRBJ2-2; weak D call: TRBD2 (6 bases). CDR1 is MNHEY, CDR2 SMNVEV, per germline (reference sequence). The CDR3 runs to 15 residues. V lost 6 bases and J lost 6, with 17 bases in between. The DNA for the CDR3 is TGTGCCAGCAGGGAGACGGGAGTATCTCCCGGGGAGCTGTTTTTT. It specifies CASRETGVSPGELFF.

The rearrangement uses TRBV4-1 and TRBJ1-2; a weak D match, TRBD1 (5 bases). Per germline, CDR1 MGHRA and CDR2 YSYEKL. V shed 2 bases and J shed 3 bases, with 16 bases lying between them. The CDR3 has 16 residues. CDR3 loop: CASSQPTRARDYGYTF. CDR3 DNA: TGCGCCAGCAGCCAACCAACCCGGGCCAGGGACTATGGCTACACCTTC.

The chain joins TRBV30 to TRBJ1-2; D perhaps matches TRBD1 (5 bases). The ends were cut back, 5 bases at V and 8 bases at J, with 24 bases in the middle. This CDR3 is built from 15 residues. Germline CDR1 reads GTSNPN; CDR2 reads SVGIG (reference sequence). This CDR3 is CAWRSTQGISYGYTF. For the CDR3, the DNA is TGTGCCTGGCGAAGCACGCAGGGAATCTCCTACGGCTACACCTTC.

The rearrangement joins TRBV7-2 to TRBJ2-5; possible D gene TRBD2, 6 bases. CDR1 and CDR2 from the germline V gene are SGHTA and FQGNSA. The CDR3 has 14 residues. Trimming cost V 4 bases and J 3 bases, with 12 bases left between them. The chain's CDR3 is CASSSREKKETQYF. CDR3 sequence (DNA): TGTGCCAGCAGCTCCCGGGAGAAAAAAGAGACCCAGTACTTC.

This clone was found many times. The J gene is TRBJ2-3, the V gene TRBV7-2; 12 bases line up with TRBD1. The CDR3 length is 15 residues. The ends lost 6 bases at V and 7 bases at J; junction bases unmatched: 8. Germline V CDR1 and CDR2: SGHTA, FQGNSA. CDR3 amino acids: CASRKGQGAGNTQYF. CDR3 sequence (DNA): TGTGCCAGCAGGAAGGGACAGGGGGCCGGGAATACGCAGTATTTT.

As to this clone: Other DNA sequences from this sample encode an identical CDR3 as well. The V gene is TRBV29-1, the J gene TRBJ2-5, with D possibly called TRBD1 or TRBD2 (5 bases each). Trimming cost V 6 bases and J 4 bases, with 12 bases left between them. This CDR3 is 12 amino acids long. Per the germline V gene, CDR1 is SQVTM and CDR2 is ANQGSEA. The CDR3 is CSVGRGRETQYF. CDR3 sequence (DNA): TGCAGCGTGGGCCGGGGACGAGAGACCCAGTACTTC.

V usage is TRBV5-4 and J usage is TRBJ1-3; a weak D match, TRBD1 (5 bases). The CDR3 consists of 15 residues. The germline V gene has CDR1 SGHNT and CDR2 YYREEE (reference sequence). V was pared by 4 bases and J by 0 bases, with 11 bases between. The CDR3 bases are TGTGCCAGCAGCCTCGGGGCCCTCTCTGGAAACACCATATATTTT. This sequence encodes CASSLGALSGNTIYF.

This clone was found a few times. The rearrangement joins TRBV11-2 to TRBJ2-5; D is unresolved. Germline CDR1 and CDR2: SGHAT and FQNNGV. V lost 5 bases and J lost 5, with 15 bases in between. This CDR3 spans 14 amino acids. This CDR3 reads CASSRSGLSETQYF. CDR3 in DNA: TGTGCCAGCAGCCGATCGGGTCTCTCGGAGACCCAGTACTTC.